The rows below give T cell receptor beta chains drawn from one sample of a study of T cells after yellow fever vaccination. TCRdb recomputed calls from the 5' RACE reads with MiXCR, one row per CDR3 protein. The sample lists some 320,000 distinct CDR3 sequences, 8.5% to 10% seen once, with more than 15% in the top ten. This material consisted of PBMCs, taken on the day of the first yellow fever vaccination. The source of these receptors is a man aged 18 to 29 who received the YFV17D yellow fever vaccine. Each CDR3 is given with its conserved first and last residue. Fields, in order: J gene, clone size, D gene, V gene, CDR3 DNA, CDR3 protein. D genes are given only for firm matches. Where a row states a size, it is once, few, many or the class of an expanded clone; other rows omit it.

TRBJ1-1	-	TRBD1	TRBV7-2	TGTGCCAGCAGCTGGGACAGGGACAAGGCTCTCTTT	CASSWDRDKALF
TRBJ2-1	many	TRBD2	TRBV20-1	TGCAGTGCTAGAGATCTGGGTAGCGGGGGTCACAATGAGCAGTTCTTC	CSARDLGSGGHNEQFF
TRBJ2-6	few	TRBD2	TRBV4-1	TGCGCCAGCAGCTCTCGACTAGCGGGGTCTGGGGCCAACGTCCTGACTTTC	CASSSRLAGSGANVLTF
TRBJ1-5	-	-	TRBV9	TGTGCCAGCAGCGTAGGTAGCGGTAGCAATCAGCCCCAGCATTTT	CASSVGSGSNQPQHF
TRBJ2-7	many	-	TRBV5-1	TGCGCCAGCAGCCCGAGTAAGGCCGCCTACGAGCAGTACTTC	CASSPSKAAYEQYF
TRBJ1-1	few	-	TRBV4-3	TGCGCCAGCAGCCAAGATGGGCTCAAGCGGGTGGACACTGAAGCTTTCTTT	CASSQDGLKRVDTEAFF
TRBJ2-3	-	-	TRBV20-1	TGCAGTGCTAGAGACCCGGGGCCAGATACGCAGTATTTT	CSARDPGPDTQYF
TRBJ1-1	few	-	TRBV5-1	TGCGCCAGCAGCCTGAGGACAGTTGGCAACACTGAAGCTTTCTTT	CASSLRTVGNTEAFF
TRBJ2-7	few	TRBD1	TRBV6-5	TGTGCCAGCAGTAACCGGGACAGCTACGAGCAGTACTTC	CASSNRDSYEQYF
TRBJ2-3	few	-	TRBV20-1	TGCAGTGTAGGTTACACAGATACGCAGTATTTT	CSVGYTDTQYF
TRBJ1-5	-	-	TRBV20-1	TGCAGTGCTAGAGCGTATAGCAATCAGCCCCAGCATTTT	CSARAYSNQPQHF
TRBJ2-3	-	TRBD2	TRBV20-1	TGCAGTGCTAGCCAGACTAGCGGGGTTGGGGATACGCAGTATTTT	CSASQTSGVGDTQYF
TRBJ2-7	few	TRBD1	TRBV3-1	TGTGCCAGCAGCCACGACAGGGTCCCTCTTAACGAGCAGTACTTC	CASSHDRVPLNEQYF
TRBJ2-1	few	-	TRBV4-1	TGCGCCAGCAGCCAAGGCTCGGCCAGGGTGAGAAATGAGCAGTTCTTC	CASSQGSARVRNEQFF
TRBJ1-4	many	TRBD1	TRBV5-1	TGTGCCAGCAGTGGACAGGGGGCAACTAATGAAAAACTGTTTTTT	CASSGQGATNEKLFF
TRBJ2-2	-	-	TRBV7-8	TGTGCCAGCAGCTTACTAGGGGCGCTTGGCACCGGGGAGCTGTTTTTT	CASSLLGALGTGELFF
TRBJ1-2	many	-	TRBV6-5	TGTGCCAGCAGTTACCGGGGGGCTAAATATCGCTACACCTTC	CASSYRGAKYRYTF
TRBJ1-5	-	-	TRBV6-5	TGTGCCAGCAGTTACTCAGGAAGGTGGCCCCAGCATTTT	CASSYSGRWPQHF
TRBJ2-4	few	-	TRBV25-1	TGTGCCAGCAGCGACCCCGGCATAAACATTCAGTACTTC	CASSDPGINIQYF
TRBJ1-1	many	-	TRBV6-5	TGTGCCAGCAGTTACGTCCGGCGGGACACTGAAGCTTTCTTT	CASSYVRRDTEAFF
TRBJ1-3	-	-	TRBV7-2	TGTGCCAGCAGCCCCACAGCCCTTCGGGGAAACACCATATATTTT	CASSPTALRGNTIYF
TRBJ1-2	few	TRBD1	TRBV12-3/TRBV12-4	TGTGCCAGCAGTTTAAGGCGGACAGGGTGGGGCTATGGCTACACCTTC	CASSLRRTGWGYGYTF
TRBJ2-3	many	-	TRBV7-2	TGTGCCAGCAGCCTAGAGGGCAATACCCCCACAACTACGCAGTATTTT	CASSLEGNTPTTTQYF
TRBJ2-7	-	-	TRBV7-8	TGTGCCAGCAGCTTAGAGGACTCCTACGAGCAGTACTTC	CASSLEDSYEQYF
TRBJ2-4	-	-	TRBV24-1	TGTGCCACCAGTGATTCTAGGGGATCGGGAAACATTCAGTACTTC	CATSDSRGSGNIQYF
TRBJ2-1	-	-	TRBV4-1	TGCGCCAGCAGCCAAGTTGGGGGTCACAATGAGCAGTTCTTC	CASSQVGGHNEQFF